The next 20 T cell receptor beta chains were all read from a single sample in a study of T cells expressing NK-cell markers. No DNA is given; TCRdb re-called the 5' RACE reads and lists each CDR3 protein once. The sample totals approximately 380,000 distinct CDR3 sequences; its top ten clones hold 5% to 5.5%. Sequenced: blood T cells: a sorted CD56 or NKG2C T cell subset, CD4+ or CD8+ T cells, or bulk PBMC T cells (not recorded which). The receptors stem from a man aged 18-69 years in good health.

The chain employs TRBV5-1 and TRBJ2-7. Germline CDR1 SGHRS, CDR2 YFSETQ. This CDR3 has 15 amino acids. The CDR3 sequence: CASSLDRQRYYEQYF.

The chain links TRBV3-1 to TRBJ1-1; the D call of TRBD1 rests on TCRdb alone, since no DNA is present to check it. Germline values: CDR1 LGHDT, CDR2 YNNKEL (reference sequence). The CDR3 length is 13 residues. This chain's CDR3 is CASSQLQGSGAFF.

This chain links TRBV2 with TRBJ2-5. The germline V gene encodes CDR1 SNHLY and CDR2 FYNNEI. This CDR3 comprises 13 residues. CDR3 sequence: CASSERFWETQYF.

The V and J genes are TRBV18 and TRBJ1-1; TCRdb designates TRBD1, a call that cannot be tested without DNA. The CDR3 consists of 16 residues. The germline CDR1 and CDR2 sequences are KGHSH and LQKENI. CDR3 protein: CASSPVGGRLNTEAFF.

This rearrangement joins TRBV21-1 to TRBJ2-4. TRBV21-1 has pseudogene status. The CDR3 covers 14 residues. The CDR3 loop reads CAALSGIAKNIQYF.

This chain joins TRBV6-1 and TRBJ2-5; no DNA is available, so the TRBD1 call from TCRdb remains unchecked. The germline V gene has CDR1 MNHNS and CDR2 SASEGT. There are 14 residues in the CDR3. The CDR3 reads CASSAGTEQETQYF.

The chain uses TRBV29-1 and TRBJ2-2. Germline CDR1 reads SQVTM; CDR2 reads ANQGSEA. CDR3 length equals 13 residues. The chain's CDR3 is CSVTPLRTGELFF.

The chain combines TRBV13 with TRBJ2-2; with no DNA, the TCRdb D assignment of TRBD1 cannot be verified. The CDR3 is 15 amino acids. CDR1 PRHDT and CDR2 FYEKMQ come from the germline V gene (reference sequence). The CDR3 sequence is CASSWDRGPTGELFF.

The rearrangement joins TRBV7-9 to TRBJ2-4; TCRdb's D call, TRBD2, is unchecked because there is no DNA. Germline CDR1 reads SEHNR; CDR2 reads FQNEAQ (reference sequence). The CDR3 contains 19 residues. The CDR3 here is CASSRGQALPSLAKNIQYF.

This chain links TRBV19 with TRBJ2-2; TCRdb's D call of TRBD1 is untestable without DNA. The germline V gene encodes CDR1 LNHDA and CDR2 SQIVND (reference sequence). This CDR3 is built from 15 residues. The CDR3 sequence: CASRGAGVNTGELFF.

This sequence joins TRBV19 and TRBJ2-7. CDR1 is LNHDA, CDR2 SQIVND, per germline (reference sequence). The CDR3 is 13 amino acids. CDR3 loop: CASSRDLNYEQYF.

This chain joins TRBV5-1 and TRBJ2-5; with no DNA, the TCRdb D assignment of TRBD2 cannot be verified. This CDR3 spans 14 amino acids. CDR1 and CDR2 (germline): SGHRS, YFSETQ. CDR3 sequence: CASSLLAGTETQYF.

CDR3 region: CASSPWTASSGNTIYF. This chain links TRBV7-6 with TRBJ1-3; TCRdb indicates TRBD1, and absent DNA this call remains unverified. Germline lookup yields CDR1 SGHVS and CDR2 FNYEAQ. The CDR3 is made up of 16 amino acids.

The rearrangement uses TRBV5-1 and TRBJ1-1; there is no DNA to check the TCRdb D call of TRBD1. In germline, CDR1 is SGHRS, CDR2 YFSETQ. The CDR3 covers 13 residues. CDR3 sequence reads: CASSLGGGTEAFF.

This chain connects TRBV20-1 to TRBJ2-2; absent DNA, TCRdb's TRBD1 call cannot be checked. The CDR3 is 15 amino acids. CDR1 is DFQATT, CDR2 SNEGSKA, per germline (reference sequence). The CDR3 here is CSARAFGGNTGELFF.

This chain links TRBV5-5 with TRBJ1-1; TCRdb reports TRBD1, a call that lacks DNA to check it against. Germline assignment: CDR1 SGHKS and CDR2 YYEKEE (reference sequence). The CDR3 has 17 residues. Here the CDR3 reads CASSHESGQGMNTEAFF.

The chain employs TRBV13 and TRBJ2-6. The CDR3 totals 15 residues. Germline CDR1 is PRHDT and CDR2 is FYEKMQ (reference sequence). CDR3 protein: CASSIRTSGANVLTF.

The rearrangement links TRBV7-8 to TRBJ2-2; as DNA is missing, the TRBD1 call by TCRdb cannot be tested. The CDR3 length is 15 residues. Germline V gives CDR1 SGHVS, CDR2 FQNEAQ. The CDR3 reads CASNLQGRNTGELFF.

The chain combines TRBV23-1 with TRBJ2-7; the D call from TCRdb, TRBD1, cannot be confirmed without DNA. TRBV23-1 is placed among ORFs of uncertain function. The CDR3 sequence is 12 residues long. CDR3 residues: CASIHRGYEQYF.

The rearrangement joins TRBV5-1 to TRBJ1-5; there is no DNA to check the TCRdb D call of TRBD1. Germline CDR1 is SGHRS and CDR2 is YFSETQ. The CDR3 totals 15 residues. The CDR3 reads CASSLAGTSNQPQHF.